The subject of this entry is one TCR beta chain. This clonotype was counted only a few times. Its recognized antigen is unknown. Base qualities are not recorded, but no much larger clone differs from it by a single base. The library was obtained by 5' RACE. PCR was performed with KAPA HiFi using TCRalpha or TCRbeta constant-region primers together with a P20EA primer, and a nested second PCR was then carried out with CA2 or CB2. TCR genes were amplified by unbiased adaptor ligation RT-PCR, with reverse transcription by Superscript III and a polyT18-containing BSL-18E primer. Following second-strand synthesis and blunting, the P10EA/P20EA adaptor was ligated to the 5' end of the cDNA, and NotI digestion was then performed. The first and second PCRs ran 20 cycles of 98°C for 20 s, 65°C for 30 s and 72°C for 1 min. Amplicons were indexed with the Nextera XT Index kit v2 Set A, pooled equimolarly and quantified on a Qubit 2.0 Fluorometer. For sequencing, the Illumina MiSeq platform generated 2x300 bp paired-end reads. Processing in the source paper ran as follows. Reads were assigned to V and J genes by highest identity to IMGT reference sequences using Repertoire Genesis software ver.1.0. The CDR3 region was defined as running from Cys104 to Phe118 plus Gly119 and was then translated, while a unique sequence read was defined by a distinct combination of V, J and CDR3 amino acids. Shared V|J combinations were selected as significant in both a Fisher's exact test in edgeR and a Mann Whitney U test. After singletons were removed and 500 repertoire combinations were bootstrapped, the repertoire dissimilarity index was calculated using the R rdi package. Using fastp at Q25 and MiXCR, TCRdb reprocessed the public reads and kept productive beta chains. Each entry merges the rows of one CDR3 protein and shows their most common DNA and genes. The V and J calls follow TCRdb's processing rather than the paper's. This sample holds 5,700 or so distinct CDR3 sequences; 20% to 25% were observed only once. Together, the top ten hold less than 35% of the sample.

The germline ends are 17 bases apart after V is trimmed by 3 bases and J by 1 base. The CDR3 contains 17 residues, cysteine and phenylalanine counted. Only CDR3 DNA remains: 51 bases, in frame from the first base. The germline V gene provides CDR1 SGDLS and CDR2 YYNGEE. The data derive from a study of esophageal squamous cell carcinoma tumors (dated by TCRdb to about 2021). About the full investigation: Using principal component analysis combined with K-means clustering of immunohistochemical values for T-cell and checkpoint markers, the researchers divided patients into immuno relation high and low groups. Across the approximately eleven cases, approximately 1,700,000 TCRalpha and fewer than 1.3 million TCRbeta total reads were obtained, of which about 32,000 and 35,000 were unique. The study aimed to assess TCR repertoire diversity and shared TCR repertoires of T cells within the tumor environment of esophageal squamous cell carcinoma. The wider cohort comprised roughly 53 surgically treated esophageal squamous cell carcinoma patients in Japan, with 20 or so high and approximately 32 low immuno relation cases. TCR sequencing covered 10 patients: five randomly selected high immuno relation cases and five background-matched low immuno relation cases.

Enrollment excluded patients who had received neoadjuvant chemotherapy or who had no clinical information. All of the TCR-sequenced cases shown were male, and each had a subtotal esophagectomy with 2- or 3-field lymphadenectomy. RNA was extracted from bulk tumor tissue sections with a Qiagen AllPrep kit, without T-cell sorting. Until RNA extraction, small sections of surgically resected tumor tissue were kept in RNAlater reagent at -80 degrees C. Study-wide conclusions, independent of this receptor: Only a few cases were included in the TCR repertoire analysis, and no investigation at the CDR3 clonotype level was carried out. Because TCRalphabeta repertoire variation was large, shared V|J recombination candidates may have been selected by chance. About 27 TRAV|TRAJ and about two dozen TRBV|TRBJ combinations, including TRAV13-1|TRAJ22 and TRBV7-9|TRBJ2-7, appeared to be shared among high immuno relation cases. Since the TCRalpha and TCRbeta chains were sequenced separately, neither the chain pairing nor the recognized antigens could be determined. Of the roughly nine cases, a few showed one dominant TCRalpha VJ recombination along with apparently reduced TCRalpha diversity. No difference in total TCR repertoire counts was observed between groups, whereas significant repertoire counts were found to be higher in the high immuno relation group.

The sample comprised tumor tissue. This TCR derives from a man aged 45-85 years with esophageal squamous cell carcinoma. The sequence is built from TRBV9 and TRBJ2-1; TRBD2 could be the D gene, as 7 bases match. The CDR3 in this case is CASSGGAAGESYNEQFF. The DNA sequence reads TGTGCCAGCAGCGGGGGGGCGGCGGGAGAGTCCTACAATGAGCAGTTCTTC.